Reported below is one T cell receptor beta chain. Its antigen is not known. There were TCR beta CDR3 regions amplified from RNA transcripts. HTBI primers were used for first-round RT-PCR of the TCR CDR3. Each CDR3 protein gets one entry after TCRdb re-called the multiplex PCR reads with MiXCR. The sample records 750,000 to 900,000 distinct CDR3 sequences, about 38% being singletons. This sample stems from a study of T cells in Graves' hyperthyroidism and ophthalmopathy. Study-wide points: Most thyroid clonotypes expanded above 0.001 appeared in blood too.

This clonotype was obtained from a man between 18 and 35 years old with Graves' hyperthyroidism. The sequenced material came from blood.

The DNA for the CDR3 is TGCGCCAGCAGCGTGGGGGCCACTGAAGCTTTCTTT. This encodes CASSVGATEAFF. The chain links TRBV4-1 to TRBJ1-1; a possible D gene is TRBD1 (6 bases). The CDR3 extends over 12 amino acids. Per the germline V gene, CDR1 is MGHRA and CDR2 is YSYEKL. V was clipped by 5 bases and J by 4 bases, with 8 bases between them.